This note documents a single T cell receptor (beta chain) sequence. V gave up 3 bases and J gave up 0 bases, with 9 bases separating them. CDR3 length equals 15 residues. Germline assignment: CDR1 SGHVS and CDR2 FNYEAQ. An immunoSEQ assay, version v3.0, was performed at survey level. Profiled with immunoSEQ multiplex PCR; TCRdb holds only in-frame clones, not every one. The table shows 20,000 to 25,000 clones, with around four fifths occurring only once. Every sample had roughly 1-11 million cryopreserved PBMC in it before DNA extraction. This sample stems from a study of long-term antiretroviral therapy in people with HIV.

The source was unsorted PBMCs, collected about 4 years after starting antiretroviral therapy. V usage is TRBV7-6 and J usage is TRBJ1-3; D gene unclear. The source of this sequence is a young man with HIV. The chain's CDR3 is CASSFGRNSGNTIYF. The CDR3 DNA reads as TGTGCCAGCAGCTTCGGACGGAACTCTGGAAACACCATATATTTT.